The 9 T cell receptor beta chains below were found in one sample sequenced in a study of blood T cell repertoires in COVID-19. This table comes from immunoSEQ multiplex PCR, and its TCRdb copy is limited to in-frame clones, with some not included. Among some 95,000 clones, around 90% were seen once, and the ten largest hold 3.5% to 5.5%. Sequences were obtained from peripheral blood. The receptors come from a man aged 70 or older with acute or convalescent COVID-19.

This chain's CDR3 is CASSSQGKQPQHF. The CDR3 nucleotides read TGTGCCAGTAGTTCACAGGGGAAGCAGCCCCAGCATTTT. J is TRBJ1-5 and V is TRBV19; 7 bases agree with TRBD1. Germline lookup yields CDR1 LNHDA and CDR2 SQIVND (reference sequence). Unmatched junction bases numbered 5, after V lost 5 bases and J lost 7 bases. This CDR3 has 13 residues.

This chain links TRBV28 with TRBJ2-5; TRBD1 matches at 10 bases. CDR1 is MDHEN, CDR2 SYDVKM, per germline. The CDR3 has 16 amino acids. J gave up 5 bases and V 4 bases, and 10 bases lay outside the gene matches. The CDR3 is CASSSLGTGVRETQYF. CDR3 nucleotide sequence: TGTGCCAGCAGTTCACTTGGGACAGGGGTAAGGGAGACCCAGTACTTC.

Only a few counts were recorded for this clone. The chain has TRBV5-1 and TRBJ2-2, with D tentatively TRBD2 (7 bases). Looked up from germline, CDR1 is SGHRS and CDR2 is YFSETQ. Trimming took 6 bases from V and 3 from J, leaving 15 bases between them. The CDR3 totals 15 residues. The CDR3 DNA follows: TGCGCCAGCAATTTTATGGGGGGGCACACCGGGGAGCTGTTTTTT. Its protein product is CASNFMGGHTGELFF.

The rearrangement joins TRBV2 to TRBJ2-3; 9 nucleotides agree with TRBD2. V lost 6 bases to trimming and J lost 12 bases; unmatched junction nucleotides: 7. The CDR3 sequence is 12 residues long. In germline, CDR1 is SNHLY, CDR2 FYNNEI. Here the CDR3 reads CASRGSGGPQYF. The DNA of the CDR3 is TGTGCCAGCAGAGGGAGCGGGGGGCCACAGTATTTT.

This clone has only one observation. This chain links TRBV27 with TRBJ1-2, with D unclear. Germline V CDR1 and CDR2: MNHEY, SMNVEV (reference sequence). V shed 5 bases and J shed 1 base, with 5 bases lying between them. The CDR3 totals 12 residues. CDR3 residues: CASSRDNYGYTF. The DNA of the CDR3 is TGTGCCAGCAGTCGAGATAACTATGGCTACACCTTC.

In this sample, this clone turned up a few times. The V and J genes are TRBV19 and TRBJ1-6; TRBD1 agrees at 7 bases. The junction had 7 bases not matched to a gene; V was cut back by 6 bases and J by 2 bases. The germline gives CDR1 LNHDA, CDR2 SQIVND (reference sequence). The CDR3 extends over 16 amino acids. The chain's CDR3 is CASSRQGTTYNSPLHF. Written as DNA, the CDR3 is TGTGCCAGTAGCCGACAGGGTACGACCTATAATTCACCCCTCCACTTT.

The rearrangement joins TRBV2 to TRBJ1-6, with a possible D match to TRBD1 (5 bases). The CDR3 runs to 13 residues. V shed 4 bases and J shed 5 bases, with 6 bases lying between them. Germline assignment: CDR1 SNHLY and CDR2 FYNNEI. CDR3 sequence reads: CASSAGNNSPLHF. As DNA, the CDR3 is TGTGCCAGCAGTGCAGGGAATAATTCACCCCTCCACTTT.

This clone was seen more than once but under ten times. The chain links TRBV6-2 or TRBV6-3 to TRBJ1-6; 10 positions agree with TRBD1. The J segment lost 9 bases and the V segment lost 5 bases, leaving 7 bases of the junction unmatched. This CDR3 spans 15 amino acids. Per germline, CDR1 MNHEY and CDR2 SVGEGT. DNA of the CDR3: TGTGCCAGCAGTCAGGACAGGGGGGGGAGTTCACCCCTCCACTTT. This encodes CASSQDRGGSSPLHF.

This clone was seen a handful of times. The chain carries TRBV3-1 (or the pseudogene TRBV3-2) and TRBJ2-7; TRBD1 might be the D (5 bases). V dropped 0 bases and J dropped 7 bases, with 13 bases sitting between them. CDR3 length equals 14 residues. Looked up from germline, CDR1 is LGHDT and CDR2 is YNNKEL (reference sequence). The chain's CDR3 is CASSQDHQGGEQYF. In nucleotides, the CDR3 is TGTGCCAGCAGCCAAGATCACCAGGGCGGAGAGCAGTACTTC.